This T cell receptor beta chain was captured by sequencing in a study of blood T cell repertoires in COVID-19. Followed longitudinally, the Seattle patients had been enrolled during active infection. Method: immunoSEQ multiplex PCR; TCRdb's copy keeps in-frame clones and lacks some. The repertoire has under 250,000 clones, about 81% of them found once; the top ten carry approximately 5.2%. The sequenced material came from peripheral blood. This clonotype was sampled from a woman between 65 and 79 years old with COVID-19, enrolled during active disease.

CDR3: CASSLGETSGYGPVGETQYF. For the CDR3, the DNA is TGCGCCAGCAGCTTGGGCGAGACTAGCGGGTACGGCCCGGTTGGAGAGACCCAGTACTTC. The V gene is TRBV5-1, the J gene TRBJ2-5; 10 positions match TRBD2. After removal of 0 bases from V and 4 bases from J, the junction contained 18 bases not matched to a gene. The CDR3 extends over 20 amino acids. Germline V gives CDR1 SGHRS, CDR2 YFSETQ.